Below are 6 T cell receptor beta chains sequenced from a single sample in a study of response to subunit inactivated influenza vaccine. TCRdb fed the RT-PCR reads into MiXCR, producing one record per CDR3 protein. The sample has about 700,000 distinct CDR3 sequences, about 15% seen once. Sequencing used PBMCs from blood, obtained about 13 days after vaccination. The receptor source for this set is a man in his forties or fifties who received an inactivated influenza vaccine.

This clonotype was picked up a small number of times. The CDR3 coding sequence is TGTGCCAGCTCACCATTCAAAGAGACCCAGTACTTC. It encodes CASSPFKETQYF. The V call is TRBV18, the J call TRBJ2-5; D unresolved. This CDR3 comprises 12 residues. V shed 2 bases and J shed 3 bases, with 4 bases lying between them. Germline loops: CDR1 KGHSH, CDR2 LQKENI.

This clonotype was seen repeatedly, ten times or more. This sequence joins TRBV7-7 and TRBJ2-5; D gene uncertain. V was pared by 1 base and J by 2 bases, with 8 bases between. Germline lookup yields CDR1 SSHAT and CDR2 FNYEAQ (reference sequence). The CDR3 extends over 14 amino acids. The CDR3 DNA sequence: TGTGCCAGCAGCTTAGGCAGCCATCAAGAGACCCAGTACTTC. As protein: CASSLGSHQETQYF.

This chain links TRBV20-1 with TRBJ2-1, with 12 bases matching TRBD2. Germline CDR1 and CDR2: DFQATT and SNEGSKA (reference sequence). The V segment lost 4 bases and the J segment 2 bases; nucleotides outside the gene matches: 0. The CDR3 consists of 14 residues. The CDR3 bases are TGCAGTGCTACTAGCGGGGGGGCCTACAATGAGCAGTTCTTC. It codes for CSATSGGAYNEQFF.

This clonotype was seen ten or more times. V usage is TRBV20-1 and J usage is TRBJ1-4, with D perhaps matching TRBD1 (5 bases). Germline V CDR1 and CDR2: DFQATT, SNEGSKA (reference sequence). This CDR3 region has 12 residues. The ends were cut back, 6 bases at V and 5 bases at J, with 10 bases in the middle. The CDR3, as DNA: TGCAGTGCCCAGGGAGAAAATGAAAAACTGTTTTTT. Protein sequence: CSAQGENEKLFF.

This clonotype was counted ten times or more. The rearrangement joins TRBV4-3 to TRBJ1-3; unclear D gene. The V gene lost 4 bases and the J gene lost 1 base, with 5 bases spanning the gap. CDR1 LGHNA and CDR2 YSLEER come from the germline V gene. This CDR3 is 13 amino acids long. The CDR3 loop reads CASSPESGNTIYF. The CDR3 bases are TGCGCCAGCAGCCCAGAGTCTGGAAACACCATATATTTT.

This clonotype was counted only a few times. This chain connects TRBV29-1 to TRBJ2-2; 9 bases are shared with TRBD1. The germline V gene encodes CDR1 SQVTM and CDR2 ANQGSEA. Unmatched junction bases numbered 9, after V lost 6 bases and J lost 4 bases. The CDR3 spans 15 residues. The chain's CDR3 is CSVSPGQGITGELFF. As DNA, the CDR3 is TGCAGCGTCAGTCCGGGACAGGGTATCACCGGGGAGCTGTTTTTT.